These 21 T cell receptor beta chains came from one sample sequenced in a study of vaccination and CD4 T cells after COVID-19. Treatment of the sample: approximately nine-day PBMC culture with coronavirus spike peptide pools or control peptides (ViraFEST assay). An Oncomine TCR Beta short-read assay was used to sequence the DNA from cultured CD4+ T cells. One entry per CDR3 protein, called by TCRdb with MiXCR from the PCR reads. The data contain about 19,000 distinct CDR3 sequences, approximately 40% of them singletons. No cognate antigen is known for these TCRs. This sample comprised CD4+ T cells from blood, cultured in vitro, obtained after SARS-CoV-2 vaccination. The receptors here all came from a human donor who had recovered from COVID-19.

This clonotype turned up a few times. The V gene is TRBV20-1, the J gene TRBJ1-5; possibly TRBD1 for D (6 bases). V shed 6 bases and J shed 3 bases, with 9 bases lying between them. This CDR3 has 12 residues. The V gene's germline CDR1 is DFQATT and CDR2 SNEGSKA (reference sequence). The CDR3 DNA is TGCAGTGCAAGGACAGTCAATCAGCCCCAGCATTTT. This sequence encodes CSARTVNQPQHF.

This chain links TRBV27 with TRBJ2-6; D unresolved. In germline, CDR1 is MNHEY, CDR2 SMNVEV (reference sequence). CDR3 length: 13 amino acids. Trimming took 3 bases from V and 2 from J, leaving 2 bases between them. CDR3 amino acids: CASSLAGANVLTF. The CDR3 DNA sequence: TGTGCCAGCAGTTTGGCTGGGGCCAACGTCCTGACTTTC.

The J gene is TRBJ2-6, the V gene TRBV15, with D hard to call. Trimming pared 0 bases from V and 1 base from J, leaving 13 bases between. Per the germline V gene, CDR1 is LNHNV and CDR2 is YYDKDF (reference sequence). This CDR3 comprises 18 residues. CDR3 nucleotide sequence: TGTGCCACCAGCAGAGAGGCCAGATTAGGGTCTGGGGCCAACGTCCTGACTTTC. Residues: CATSREARLGSGANVLTF.

The rearrangement joins TRBV20-1 to TRBJ2-7; TRBD2 might be the D (6 bases). Germline lookup yields CDR1 DFQATT and CDR2 SNEGSKA (reference sequence). The CDR3 sequence is 12 residues long. V was trimmed by 6 bases and J by 5 bases, leaving 14 bases between them. The CDR3 nucleotides are TGCAGTGCAGGGACTCCTGTGAACGAGCAGTACTTC. It yields the protein CSAGTPVNEQYF.

The genes are TRBV6-5 and TRBJ2-2, with D unclear. Per germline, CDR1 MNHEY and CDR2 SVGAGI. CDR3 length: 14 amino acids. The germline V and J ends were trimmed by 1 base and 6 bases, with 9 bases remaining between them. This CDR3 is CASSYLGPAGELFF. In DNA form, the CDR3 reads TGTGCCAGCAGTTACTTAGGCCCCGCCGGGGAGCTGTTTTTT.

This clonotype has just a few counts. The chain links TRBV7-9 to TRBJ1-2, with D possibly matching TRBD1 (5 bases). The CDR3 length is 14 residues. V lost 1 base to trimming and J lost 6 bases, with 12 bases between them. Per the germline V gene, CDR1 is SEHNR and CDR2 is FQNEAQ (reference sequence). CDR3 loop: CASSLGGILDGYTF. CDR3 bases: TGTGCCAGCAGCTTAGGGGGGATCTTGGATGGCTACACCTTC.

This clonotype occurred a few times. J is TRBJ2-3 and V is TRBV6-1; D may match TRBD1 or TRBD2 (5 bases each). With 4 bases removed from V and 2 bases from J, the gap between germline ends came to 16 bases. In germline, CDR1 is MNHNS, CDR2 SASEGT. The CDR3 runs to 16 residues. This CDR3 is CASSASGTAYTDTQYF. Written as DNA, the CDR3 is TGTGCCAGCAGTGCTTCCGGGACGGCGTACACAGATACGCAGTATTTT.

This clonotype was picked up a small number of times. The chain uses TRBV28 and TRBJ1-1; D is undetermined. V gave up 7 bases and J gave up 3 bases, with 3 bases separating them. This CDR3 has 10 residues. Germline V gene sequence: CDR1 MDHEN, CDR2 SYDVKM. The CDR3 bases are TGTGCCAGCAAGGACACTGAAGCTTTCTTT. This sequence encodes CASKDTEAFF.

Comments on this clonotype: At one end the junction does not follow the germline gene, possibly because of a read error. This rearrangement joins TRBV20-1 to TRBJ1-6; D remains ambiguous. The CDR3 is made up of 15 amino acids. Germline V CDR1 and CDR2: DFQATT, SNEGSKA (reference sequence). The CDR3: CSARKPGSDNSPLHF. CDR3 nucleotide sequence: TGCAGTGCGAGAAAGCCGGGCTCCGATAATTCACCCCTCCACTTT.

This chain joins TRBV20-1 and TRBJ2-5; unclear D gene. From germline, CDR1 is DFQATT and CDR2 SNEGSKA (reference sequence). CDR3 size: 15 residues. The ends were cut back, 6 bases at V and 1 base at J, with 18 bases in the middle. This CDR3 reads CSARRGFGSQETQYF. CDR3 bases: TGCAGTGCCAGACGAGGTTTCGGTTCCCAAGAGACCCAGTACTTC.

This clonotype has only a few counts. CDR3 in DNA: TGCAGTGCTAGAGTTCGAATGGATGGCTACACCTTC. Translation: CSARVRMDGYTF. This chain uses TRBV20-1 with TRBJ1-2; D unresolved. In germline, CDR1 is DFQATT, CDR2 SNEGSKA (reference sequence). V shed 1 base and J shed 6 bases, with 9 bases lying between them. The CDR3 extends over 12 amino acids.

The chain carries TRBV4-3 and TRBJ1-2; TRBD1 matches at 8 bases. Trimming took 0 bases from V and 7 from J; bases not matched to a gene: 4. Germline V gene data show CDR1 as LGHNA and CDR2 as YSLEER. The CDR3 spans 14 residues. The CDR3 sequence is CASSQDRTGSGYTF. CDR3 nucleotides: TGCGCCAGCAGCCAAGATCGGACAGGGAGTGGCTACACCTTC.

The chain couples TRBV27 to TRBJ1-1, with D uncertain. This CDR3 region has 14 residues. Trimming removed 4 bases at V and 5 bases at J, with 14 bases between. Per germline, CDR1 MNHEY and CDR2 SMNVEV (reference sequence). This CDR3 is CASSSHLLVTEAFF. The CDR3 DNA follows: TGTGCCAGCAGTTCACACTTACTTGTTACTGAAGCTTTCTTT.

The chain's CDR3 is CASSYTGYEQYF. The CDR3 DNA reads TGTGCCAGCAGTTACACCGGCTACGAGCAGTACTTC. The chain has TRBV6-5 and TRBJ2-7; D is unresolved. V lost 2 bases and J 3 bases, leaving 5 bases between the germline ends. This CDR3 spans 12 amino acids. Germline V lookup: CDR1 MNHEY, CDR2 SVGAGI.

A few counts support this clonotype. V is TRBV10-2 and J is TRBJ2-7; 12 bases are shared with TRBD1. After removal of 7 bases from V and 3 bases from J, the junction contained 4 bases not matched to a gene. This CDR3 contains 14 residues. Germline CDR1 WSHSY, CDR2 SAAADI. The chain's CDR3 is CASTGTGGIYEQYF. Here the CDR3 DNA reads TGCGCCAGCACCGGGACAGGGGGCATCTACGAGCAGTACTTC.

The gene calls are TRBV7-2 and TRBJ2-5; 13 nucleotides match TRBD2. CDR3 length: 16 residues. V was pared by 0 bases and J by 5 bases, with 3 bases of the junction left unmatched. The germline V gene has CDR1 SGHTA and CDR2 FQGNSA. The CDR3 sequence: CASSLALAGGQETQYF. The CDR3 DNA sequence: TGTGCCAGCAGCTTAGCACTAGCGGGGGGGCAGGAGACCCAGTACTTC.

The V gene is TRBV20-1, the J gene TRBJ2-2, with D perhaps TRBD1 or TRBD2 (5 bases each). The CDR3 has 14 residues. V was clipped by 6 bases and J by 7 bases, with 18 bases between them. Germline loops: CDR1 DFQATT, CDR2 SNEGSKA (reference sequence). CDR3 DNA: TGCAGTGCCACCGGGACCACAAGTATCGGGGAGCTGTTTTTT. Its protein is CSATGTTSIGELFF.

This clonotype was detected a few times. The genes are TRBV6-4 and TRBJ1-2, with D maybe TRBD1 (5 bases). V was trimmed by 2 bases and J by 5 bases, leaving 15 bases between them. CDR1 and CDR2 from the germline V gene are MRHNA and SNTAGT. The CDR3 has 15 amino acids. This CDR3 reads CASSDGETDGYGYTF. CDR3 nucleotide sequence: TGTGCCAGCAGTGACGGAGAGACAGACGGATATGGCTACACCTTC.

The J gene is TRBJ1-5, the V gene TRBV19, with D maybe TRBD1 (5 bases). V was trimmed by 5 bases and J by 0 bases, leaving 11 bases between them. The CDR3 is made up of 15 amino acids. Germline V gene lookup returns CDR1 LNHDA and CDR2 SQIVND (reference sequence). This CDR3 is CASSFQGVSNQPQHF. CDR3 sequence (DNA): TGTGCCAGTAGTTTCCAGGGAGTTAGCAATCAGCCCCAGCATTTT.

The rearrangement uses TRBV20-1 and TRBJ1-1; the D gene is possibly TRBD1 (6 bases). Trimming took 2 bases from V and 10 from J, leaving 23 bases between them. The CDR3 covers 15 residues. CDR1 DFQATT and CDR2 SNEGSKA come from the germline V gene (reference sequence). CDR3 coding DNA: TGCAGTGCTAGAACTCTTCCAGGGGACGACGGTGGAGCTTTCTTT. Amino acid sequence: CSARTLPGDDGGAFF.

The chain links TRBV11-3 to TRBJ1-1, with a possible D match to TRBD1 (6 bases). V was pared by 0 bases and J by 1 base, with 12 bases between. This CDR3 has 16 residues. Germline CDR1 SGHNT, CDR2 YENEEA. DNA for the CDR3: TGTGCCAGCAGCTTAGATAGGGGGGCCCCGAACACTGAAGCTTTCTTT. It is translated as CASSLDRGAPNTEAFF.